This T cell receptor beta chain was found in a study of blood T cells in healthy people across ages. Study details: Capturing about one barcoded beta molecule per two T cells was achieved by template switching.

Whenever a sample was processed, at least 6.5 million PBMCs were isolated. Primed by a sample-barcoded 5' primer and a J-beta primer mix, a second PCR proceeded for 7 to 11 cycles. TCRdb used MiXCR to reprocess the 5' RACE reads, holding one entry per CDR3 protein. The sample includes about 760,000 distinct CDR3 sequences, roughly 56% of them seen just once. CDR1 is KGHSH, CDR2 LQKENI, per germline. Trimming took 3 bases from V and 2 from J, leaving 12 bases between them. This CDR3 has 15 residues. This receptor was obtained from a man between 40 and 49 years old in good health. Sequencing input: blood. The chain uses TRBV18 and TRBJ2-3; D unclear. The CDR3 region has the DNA TGTGCCAGCTCACCCTCGGTCAGCAACACAGATACGCAGTATTTT. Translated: CASSPSVSNTDTQYF.